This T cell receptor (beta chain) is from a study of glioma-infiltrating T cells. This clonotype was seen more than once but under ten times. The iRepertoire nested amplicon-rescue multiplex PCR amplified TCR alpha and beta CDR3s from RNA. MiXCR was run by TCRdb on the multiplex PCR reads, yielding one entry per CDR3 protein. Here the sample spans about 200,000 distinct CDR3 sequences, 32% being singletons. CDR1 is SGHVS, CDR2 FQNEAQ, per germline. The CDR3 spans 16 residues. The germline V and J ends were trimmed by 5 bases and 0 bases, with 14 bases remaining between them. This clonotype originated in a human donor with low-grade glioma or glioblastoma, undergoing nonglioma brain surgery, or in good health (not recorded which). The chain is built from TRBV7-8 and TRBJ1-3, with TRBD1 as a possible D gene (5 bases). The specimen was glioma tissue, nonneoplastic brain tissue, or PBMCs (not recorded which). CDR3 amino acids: CASSLGEPLSGNTIYF. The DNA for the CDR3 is TGTGCCAGCAGCCTAGGGGAGCCCCTCTCTGGAAACACCATATATTTT.